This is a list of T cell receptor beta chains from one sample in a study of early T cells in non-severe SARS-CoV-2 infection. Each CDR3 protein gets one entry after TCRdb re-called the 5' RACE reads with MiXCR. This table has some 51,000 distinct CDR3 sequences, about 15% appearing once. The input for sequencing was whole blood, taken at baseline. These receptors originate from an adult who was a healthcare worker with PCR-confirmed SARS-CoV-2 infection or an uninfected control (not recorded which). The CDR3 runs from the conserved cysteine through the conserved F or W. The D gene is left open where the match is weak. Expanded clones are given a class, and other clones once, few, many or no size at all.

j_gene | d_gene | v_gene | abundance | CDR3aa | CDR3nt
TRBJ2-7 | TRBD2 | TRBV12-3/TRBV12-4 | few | CASSPISGSRYEQYF | TGTGCCAGCAGTCCAATTAGCGGGAGCAGGTACGAGCAGTACTTC
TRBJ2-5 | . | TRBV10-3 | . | CAISESWSNSGETQYF | TGTGCCATCAGTGAGTCTTGGAGCAACAGCGGAGAGACCCAGTACTTC
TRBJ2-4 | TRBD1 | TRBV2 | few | CASSVSGGNIQYF | TGTGCCAGCAGTGTTTCAGGGGGAAACATTCAGTACTTC
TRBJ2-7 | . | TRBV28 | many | CASQGTPLYEQYF | TGTGCCAGCCAGGGAACCCCCCTCTATGAGCAGTACTTC
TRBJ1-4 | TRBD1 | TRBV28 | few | CASRGQGDGKLFF | TGTGCCAGCAGGGGACAGGGGGACGGAAAACTGTTTTTT
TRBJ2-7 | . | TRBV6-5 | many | CASNRANSYEQYF | TGTGCCAGCAACAGGGCTAACTCCTACGAGCAGTACTTC
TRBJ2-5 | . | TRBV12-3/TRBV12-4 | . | CASRNSGYHGETQYF | TGTGCCAGCAGAAATAGCGGATATCACGGGGAGACCCAGTACTTC
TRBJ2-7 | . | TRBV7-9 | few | CASNPQEYSYEQYF | TGTGCCAGCAACCCACAGGAGTATTCCTACGAGCAGTACTTC
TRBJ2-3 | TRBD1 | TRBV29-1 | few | CSVDRTGFSDTQYF | TGCAGCGTTGACCGGACAGGATTCTCCGATACGCAGTATTTT
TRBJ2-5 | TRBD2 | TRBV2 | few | CASGGGTQYF | TGTGCCAGCGGCGGGGGGACCCAGTACTTC
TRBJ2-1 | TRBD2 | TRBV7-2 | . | CASSPPGLAGWNEQFF | TGTGCCAGCAGCCCACCGGGACTAGCGGGGTGGAATGAGCAGTTCTTC
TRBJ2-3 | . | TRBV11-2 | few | CASSSPRGPDTQYF | TGTGCCAGCAGCTCCCCCAGGGGCCCAGATACGCAGTATTTT
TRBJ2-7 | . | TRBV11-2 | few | CASSLGFRPRYEQYF | TGTGCCAGCAGCTTAGGCTTCCGGCCTCGCTACGAGCAGTACTTC
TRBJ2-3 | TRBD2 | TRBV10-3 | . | CAISASGVTDTQYF | TGTGCCATCAGTGCTAGCGGGGTTACAGATACGCAGTATTTT
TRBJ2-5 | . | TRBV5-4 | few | CASSFSHGGPSRETQYF | TGTGCCAGCAGCTTTTCCCACGGAGGGCCCTCCAGAGAGACCCAGTACTTC
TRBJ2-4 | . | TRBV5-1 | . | CASSNTFRGAGENIQYF | TGCGCCAGCAGCAATACCTTTAGGGGCGCTGGGGAAAACATTCAGTACTTC
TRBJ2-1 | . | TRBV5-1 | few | CASFGADRKFPFF | TGCGCCAGCTTTGGTGCCGACAGGAAATTCCCGTTCTTC
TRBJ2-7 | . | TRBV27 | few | CATQPRRSSNEQYF | TGTGCCACCCAACCACGGCGGTCCTCCAACGAGCAGTACTTC
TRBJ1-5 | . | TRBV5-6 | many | CASSLAGNQPQHF | TGTGCCAGCAGCTTGGCCGGCAATCAGCCCCAGCATTTT
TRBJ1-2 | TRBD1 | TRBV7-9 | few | CASRRTGSDGYTF | TGTGCCAGCAGAAGGACAGGGTCGGATGGCTACACCTTC
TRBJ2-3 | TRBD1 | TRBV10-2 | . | CASSPPRDRSSTDTQYF | TGCGCCAGCAGTCCCCCGAGGGACAGATCTAGCACAGATACGCAGTATTTT
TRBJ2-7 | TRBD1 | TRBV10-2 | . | CASSVQGAAYEQYF | TGCGCCAGCAGTGTACAGGGGGCGGCCTACGAGCAGTACTTC
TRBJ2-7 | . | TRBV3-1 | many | CASSQEGQLSYEQYF | TGTGCCAGCAGCCAAGAAGGCCAGCTCTCCTACGAGCAGTACTTC
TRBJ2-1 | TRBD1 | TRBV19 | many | CASSTDRGIMREQFF | TGTGCCAGTAGTACAGACAGGGGGATTATGCGCGAGCAGTTCTTC
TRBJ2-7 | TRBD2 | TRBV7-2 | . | CASSPSGRVGEQYF | TGTGCCAGCAGCCCCAGCGGGAGAGTGGGCGAGCAGTACTTC
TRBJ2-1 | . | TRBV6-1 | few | CASSDGLSSYNEQFF | TGTGCCAGCAGTGACGGACTTAGCTCCTACAATGAGCAGTTCTTC
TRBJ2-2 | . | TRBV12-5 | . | CASAAQNTGELFF | TGTGCTAGTGCCGCCCAGAACACCGGGGAGCTGTTTTTT
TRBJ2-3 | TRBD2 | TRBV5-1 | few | CASSPGTSGATTDTQYF | TGCGCCAGCAGCCCCGGGACTAGCGGGGCCACCACAGATACGCAGTATTTT
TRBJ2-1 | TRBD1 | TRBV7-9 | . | CASSPDRDEQFF | TGTGCCAGCAGCCCGGACAGGGATGAGCAGTTCTTC
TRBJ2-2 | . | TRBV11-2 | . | CASSPSAKNTGELFF | TGTGCCAGCAGCCCATCGGCGAAGAACACCGGGGAGCTGTTTTTT
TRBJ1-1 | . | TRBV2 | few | CASSDRSLSNTEAFF | TGTGCCAGCAGTGATAGGAGTCTATCGAACACTGAAGCTTTCTTT
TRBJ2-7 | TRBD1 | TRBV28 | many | CASSSPGQGNYEQYF | TGTGCCAGCAGTTCACCGGGACAGGGGAACTACGAGCAGTACTTC
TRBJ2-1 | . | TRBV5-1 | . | CASSLAGYEQFF | TGCGCCAGCAGCTTGGCGGGGTATGAGCAGTTCTTC
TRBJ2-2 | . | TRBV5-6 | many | CASSLVTGNTGELFF | TGTGCCAGCAGCTTGGTAACAGGGAACACCGGGGAGCTGTTTTTT
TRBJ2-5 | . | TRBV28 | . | CASTGGGGGRRETQYF | TGTGCCAGCACCGGAGGGGGCGGGGGGAGACGAGAGACCCAGTACTTC
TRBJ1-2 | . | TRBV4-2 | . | CASSQDKAGYGYTF | TGTGCCAGCAGCCAAGATAAGGCAGGCTATGGCTACACCTTC
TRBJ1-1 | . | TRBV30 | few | CAWTPGARAFF | TGTGCCTGGACGCCAGGGGCGCGAGCTTTCTTT
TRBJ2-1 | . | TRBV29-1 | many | CSAQTRTGDEQFF | TGCAGCGCTCAAACCCGGACGGGGGATGAGCAGTTCTTC
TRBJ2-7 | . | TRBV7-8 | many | CASSLAGLSYEQYF | TGTGCCAGCAGCTTAGCGGGGCTCTCCTACGAGCAGTACTTC
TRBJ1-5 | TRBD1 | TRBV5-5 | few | CASSLGGQGANFNQPQHF | TGTGCCAGCAGCTTGGGCGGACAGGGGGCGAATTTCAATCAGCCCCAGCATTTT
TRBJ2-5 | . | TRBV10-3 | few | CAISEGETQYF | TGTGCCATCAGTGAGGGGGAGACCCAGTACTTC
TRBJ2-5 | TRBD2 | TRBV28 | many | CATELAGDQETQYF | TGTGCCACCGAACTAGCGGGAGACCAAGAGACCCAGTACTTC
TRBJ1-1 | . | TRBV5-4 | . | CASSPTGGDRIEAFF | TGTGCCAGCAGCCCGACTGGGGGCGACAGGATTGAAGCTTTCTTT
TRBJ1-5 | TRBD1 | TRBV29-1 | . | CSVVGTGLGQPQHF | TGCAGCGTTGTAGGGACAGGGTTGGGTCAGCCCCAGCATTTT
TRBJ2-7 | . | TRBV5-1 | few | CASASRAYEQYF | TGCGCCAGCGCCTCACGGGCCTACGAGCAGTACTTC
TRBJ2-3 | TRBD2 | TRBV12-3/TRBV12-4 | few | CAARGSTDTQYF | TGTGCCGCGCGGGGGAGCACAGATACGCAGTATTTT
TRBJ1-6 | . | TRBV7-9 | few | CASSFPGRDNSPLHF | TGTGCCAGCAGCTTTCCGGGACGGGATAATTCACCCCTCCACTTT
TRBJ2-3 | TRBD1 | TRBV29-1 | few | CSVGGTGAPDTQYF | TGCAGCGTGGGCGGGACAGGGGCACCAGATACGCAGTATTTT
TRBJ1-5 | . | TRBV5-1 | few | CASSSGGLGNQPQHF | TGCGCCAGCAGCTCAGGAGGGCTCGGCAATCAGCCCCAGCATTTT
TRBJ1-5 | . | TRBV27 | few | CASSLESGNQPQHF | TGTGCCAGCAGTTTAGAGAGCGGAAATCAGCCCCAGCATTTT